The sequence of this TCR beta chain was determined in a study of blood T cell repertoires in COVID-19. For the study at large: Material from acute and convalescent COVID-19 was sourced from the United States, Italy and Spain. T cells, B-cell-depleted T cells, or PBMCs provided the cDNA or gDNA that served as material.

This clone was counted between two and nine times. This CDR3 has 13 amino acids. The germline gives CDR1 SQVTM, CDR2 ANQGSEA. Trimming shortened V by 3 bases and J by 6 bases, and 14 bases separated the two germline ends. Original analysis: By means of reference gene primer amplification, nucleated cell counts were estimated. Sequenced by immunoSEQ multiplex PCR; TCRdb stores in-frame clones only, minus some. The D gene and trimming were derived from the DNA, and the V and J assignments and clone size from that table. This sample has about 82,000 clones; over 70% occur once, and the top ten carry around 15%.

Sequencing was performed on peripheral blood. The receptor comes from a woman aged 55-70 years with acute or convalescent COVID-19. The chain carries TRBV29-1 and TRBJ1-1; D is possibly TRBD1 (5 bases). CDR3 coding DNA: TGCAGCGTTGAGGGGGAGGGTAGCGCTGAAGCTTTCTTT. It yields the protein CSVEGEGSAEAFF. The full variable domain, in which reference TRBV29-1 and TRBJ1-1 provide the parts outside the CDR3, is SAVISQKPSRDICQRGTSLTIQCQVDSQVTMMFWYRQQPGQSLTLIATANQGSEATYESGFVIDKFPISRPNLTFSTLTVSNMSPEDSSIYLCSVEGEGSAEAFFGQGTRLTVV.